This TCR beta chain was identified during a study of blood T cell repertoires in COVID-19. Looking at the study overall: Acute and convalescent COVID-19 samples came from the United States, Italy and Spain.

Original handling: From reference gene primer amplification, estimates of nucleated cell counts were derived. Libraries were prepared by immunoSEQ multiplex PCR; TCRdb keeps only in-frame clonotypes and omits some of them. The D gene and trimming were derived from the DNA, and the V and J assignments and clone size from that table. The sample lists 180,000 or so clones, 87% occurring once. The source of this sequence is a man in his forties or fifties with active or convalescent COVID-19. Specimen: peripheral blood.

In nucleotides, the CDR3 is TGTGCCAGCTACCGACAGGGTTGGGCTTTCTTT. Its translation is CASYRQGWAFF. The chain combines TRBV2 with TRBJ1-1; 7 bases match TRBD1. The V gene's germline CDR1 is SNHLY and CDR2 FYNNEI. V was pared by 8 bases and J by 11 bases, with 8 bases of the junction left unmatched. This CDR3 region has 11 residues.